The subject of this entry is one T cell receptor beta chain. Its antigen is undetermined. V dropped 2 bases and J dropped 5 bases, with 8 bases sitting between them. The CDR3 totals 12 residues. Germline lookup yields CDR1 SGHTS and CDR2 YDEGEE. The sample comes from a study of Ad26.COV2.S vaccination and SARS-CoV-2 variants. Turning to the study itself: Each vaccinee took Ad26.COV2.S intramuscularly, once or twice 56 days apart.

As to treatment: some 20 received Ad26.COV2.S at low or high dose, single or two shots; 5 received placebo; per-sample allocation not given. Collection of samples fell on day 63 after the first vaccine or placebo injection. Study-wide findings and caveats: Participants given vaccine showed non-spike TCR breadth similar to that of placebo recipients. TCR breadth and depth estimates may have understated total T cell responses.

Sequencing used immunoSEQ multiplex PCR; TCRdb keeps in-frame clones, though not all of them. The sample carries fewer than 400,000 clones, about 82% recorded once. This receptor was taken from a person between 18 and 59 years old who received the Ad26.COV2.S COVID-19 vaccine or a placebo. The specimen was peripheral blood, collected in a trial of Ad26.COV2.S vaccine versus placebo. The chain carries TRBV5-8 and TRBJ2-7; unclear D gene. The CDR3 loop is CASSLGQNEQYF. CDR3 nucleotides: TGTGCCAGCAGCTTAGGGCAGAACGAGCAGTACTTC.